A single sample is the source of the 32 T cell receptor beta chains below, sequenced in a study of neurological immune-mediated disorders. Indicated time point: longitudinal time-point 1 (baseline). TCRdb reanalysed the 5' RACE reads using MiXCR and keeps one entry per CDR3 protein. The sample lists around 71,000 distinct CDR3 sequences; about 13% were seen once. What was sequenced was PBMCs. These receptors were taken from a female donor with HTLV-1-associated myelopathy (HAM/TSP).

In this sample, this clonotype turned up many times. This chain connects TRBV6-5 to TRBJ2-7; D is unclear. V lost 5 bases and J lost 6, with 23 bases in between. The CDR3 has 16 amino acids. CDR1 and CDR2 from the germline V gene are MNHEY and SVGAGI. This chain's CDR3 is CASSTLPRALNLEQYF. Here the CDR3 DNA reads TGTGCCAGCAGTACCTTGCCAAGGGCCTTGAACCTCGAGCAGTACTTC.

In the case of this clonotype: A much larger clonotype is one base distant, so this may be a read error. The gene calls are TRBV11-2 and TRBJ2-1; tentatively, D is TRBD1 or TRBD2 (5 bases each). The germline V gene encodes CDR1 SGHAT and CDR2 FQNNGV. This CDR3 region has 14 residues. In nucleotides, the CDR3 is TGTACCAGCAGCTTAGTCCCGGGGCCCAATGAGCAGTTCTTC. Translated: CTSSLVPGPNEQFF.

This clonotype was observed many times. The CDR3 DNA is TGTGCCATCAGTGGCCCCGTCCGCGGGGAGAACAATGAGCAGTTCTTC. Protein: CAISGPVRGENNEQFF. The V and J genes are TRBV10-3 and TRBJ2-1, with D perhaps matching TRBD2 (6 bases). The germline V gene encodes CDR1 ENHRY and CDR2 SYGVKD. Trimming shortened V by 4 bases and J by 5 bases, and 18 bases separated the two germline ends. The CDR3 covers 16 residues.

This clonotype was observed many times. The CDR3 region has the DNA TGTGCCACCAGTTCCCCCGGGGGATACGGGGAGCTGTTTTTT. It encodes CATSSPGGYGELFF. The chain links TRBV24-1 to TRBJ2-2; weak D call: TRBD2 (6 bases). The CDR3 is 14 amino acids. Trimming removed 6 bases at V and 7 bases at J, with 14 bases between. Germline assignment: CDR1 KGHDR and CDR2 SFDVKD.

For this clonotype: This may arise from a read error, as a much more abundant clone is one base away. The chain combines TRBV21-1 with TRBJ2-5; the table's D call, TRBD2, has no DNA check behind it. TRBV21-1 is a documented pseudogene. The CDR3 sequence is 20 residues long. The CDR3 here is CASSKQLLRVGGPNPETQYF. CDR3 in DNA: TGTGCCAGCAGCAAGCAGCTACTACGGGTGGGGGGACCGAATCCAGAGACCCAGTACTTC.

This clonotype was found many times. The genes are TRBV5-1 and TRBJ2-3; D is unclear. The CDR3 sequence is 18 residues long. Per germline, CDR1 SGHRS and CDR2 YFSETQ. V shed 4 bases and J shed 0 bases, with 21 bases lying between them. CDR3 nucleotides: TGCGCCAGCAGCCTGTTTTCGACCGGGCAGGCTAGCACAGATACGCAGTATTTT. It specifies CASSLFSTGQASTDTQYF.

This clonotype was recorded at least ten times. For the CDR3, the DNA is TGTGCCACCAGCGCCCATTCCACTGGGGCCAACGTCCTGACTTTC. Translating it yields CATSAHSTGANVLTF. V and J are TRBV24-1 and TRBJ2-6, with no clear D. V dropped 7 bases and J dropped 2 bases, with 11 bases sitting between them. This CDR3 contains 15 residues. The germline gives CDR1 KGHDR, CDR2 SFDVKD.

This clonotype has only a few counts. The chain recombines TRBV6-6 with TRBJ1-2, with TRBD1 identical over 9 bases. The germline CDR1 and CDR2 sequences are MNHNY and SVGAGI (reference sequence). The CDR3 is made up of 14 amino acids. With 2 bases clipped from V and 8 bases from J, the junction kept 6 bases outside the gene matches. In DNA, the CDR3 is TGTGCCAGCAGTTACGGAGGGACAGGGTACGGCTACACCTTC. Its protein is CASSYGGTGYGYTF.

This clonotype came up many times. This chain connects TRBV5-1 to TRBJ2-3; weak D call: TRBD2 (6 bases). Germline lookup yields CDR1 SGHRS and CDR2 YFSETQ. This CDR3 is built from 14 residues. Trimming took off 0 bases at V and 4 bases at J, with 9 bases between the two ends. CDR3 nucleotides: TGCGCCAGCAGCTTGGGCGGGATTTCAGATACGCAGTATTTT. It is translated as CASSLGGISDTQYF.

On this clonotype: Given a much more abundant clone one base away, this may be a read error. J is TRBJ2-7 and V is TRBV7-3, with D perhaps TRBD2 (7 bases). Germline assignment: CDR1 SGHTA and CDR2 FQGTGA. V dropped 3 bases and J dropped 6 bases, with 12 bases sitting between them. CDR3 length equals 13 residues. CDR3 in DNA: TGTGCCAGCAGCTTCGGGGGGCCTTGCGAGCAGTACTTC. It encodes CASSFGGPCEQYF.

This clonotype was found a few times. The chain joins TRBV12-3 or TRBV12-4 to TRBJ1-5, with 7 bases lining up with TRBD1. This CDR3 has 15 amino acids. With V trimmed by 6 bases and J by 5 bases, 10 bases remained unmatched. CDR3 DNA: TGTGCCAGCAGCGCGGGACAGCGGATCGATCAGCCCCAGCATTTT. It translates to CASSAGQRIDQPQHF.

The table lists this clonotype with many counts. V and J are TRBV29-1 and TRBJ2-7, with 10 bases fitting TRBD1. Germline CDR1 and CDR2: SQVTM and ANQGSEA. The CDR3 loop spans 13 amino acids. Trimming cost V 8 bases and J 5 bases; bases outside gene matches: 9. This CDR3 reads CSPTGTGDHEQYF. CDR3 nucleotides: TGCAGCCCGACTGGGACAGGGGACCACGAGCAGTACTTC.

This clonotype was seen ten or more times. The rearrangement joins TRBV4-1 to TRBJ2-3; no firm D call. The CDR3 covers 18 residues. Germline CDR1 is MGHRA and CDR2 is YSYEKL. V was cut by 1 base and J by 3 bases, with 20 bases left in between. CDR3 residues: CASSQGRYDSRWTDTQYF. The CDR3 DNA sequence: TGCGCCAGCAGCCAAGGTCGGTATGATAGCCGATGGACAGATACGCAGTATTTT.

This clonotype was seen many times. The rearrangement links TRBV6-5 to TRBJ1-2; D not resolved. Deletions cut 4 bases from V and 4 bases from J, with 16 bases between. CDR3 length equals 15 residues. Germline loops: CDR1 MNHEY, CDR2 SVGAGI. CDR3 nucleotide sequence: TGTGCCAGCAGTTCCTGGAAAGGACGGACCTATGGCTACACCTTC. Protein sequence: CASSSWKGRTYGYTF.

This clonotype occurred many times. This rearrangement joins TRBV27 to TRBJ2-7; 9 bases are a match to TRBD1. Germline assignment: CDR1 MNHEY and CDR2 SMNVEV (reference sequence). The CDR3 is 13 residues long. Trimming at V came to 5 bases and at J to 5 bases, leaving 4 bases not matched to a gene. In nucleotides, the CDR3 is TGTGCCAGCAGTGTCGGGACAGGGAACGAGCAGTACTTC. This gives the protein CASSVGTGNEQYF.

This clonotype has more than one count but fewer than ten. The V call is TRBV3-1, the J call TRBJ2-3, with TRBD2 matching 9 bases. This CDR3 is built from 16 residues. Germline CDR1 is LGHDT and CDR2 is YNNKEL (reference sequence). The V gene end was trimmed by 2 bases and the J gene end by 3 bases; junction bases not matched to a gene: 6. The CDR3 DNA reads as TGTGCCAGCAGCCAACACTCTAGCGGGATGACAGATACGCAGTATTTT. As protein: CASSQHSSGMTDTQYF.

This clonotype showed up many times. This chain uses TRBV2 with TRBJ2-3; no reliable D call. This CDR3 region has 11 residues. Germline V gene sequence: CDR1 SNHLY, CDR2 FYNNEI. V dropped 4 bases and J dropped 2 bases, with 1 base sitting between them. The DNA for the CDR3 is TGTGCCAGCAGTGCCACAGATACGCAGTATTTT. Encoded protein: CASSATDTQYF.

Regarding this clonotype: A much larger clone is a single base away; this may be a read error. This sequence joins TRBV7-2 and TRBJ2-7; TRBD1 is a possible D gene (6 bases). Between the trimmed V and J ends, which lost 2 bases and 5 bases, there was a span of 13 bases. The CDR3 totals 14 residues. Germline V CDR1 and CDR2: SGHTA, FQGNSA. CDR3 residues: CASSLTGLCNEQYF. The CDR3 bases are TGTGCCAGCAGCTTAACAGGGTTATGTAACGAGCAGTACTTC.

This clonotype was counted many times. V usage is TRBV7-9 and J usage is TRBJ2-5; D unresolved. The CDR3 has 15 amino acids. V lost 1 base and J 3 bases, leaving 12 bases between the germline ends. The V gene's germline CDR1 is SEHNR and CDR2 FQNEAQ (reference sequence). CDR3 loop: CASSLGDLTEETQYF. In nucleotides, the CDR3 is TGTGCCAGCAGCTTAGGTGACCTCACGGAAGAGACCCAGTACTTC.

The chain links TRBV11-2 to TRBJ1-2, with 8 bases identical to TRBD1. Trimming removed 2 bases from V and 0 bases from J; junction bases left unmatched: 17. This CDR3 has 20 amino acids. Looked up from germline, CDR1 is SGHAT and CDR2 is FQNNGV. As DNA, the CDR3 is TGTGCCAGCAGCTTACGGGCAGGGGGCGGGTATCAGTCTGCTAACTATGGCTACACCTTC. Amino acids: CASSLRAGGGYQSANYGYTF.

This clonotype was picked up many times. V usage is TRBV4-2 and J usage is TRBJ1-3; D uncertain. Germline CDR1 and CDR2: LGHNA and YNFKEQ. Trimming left V 4 bases short and J 0 bases short, with 10 bases between. The CDR3 sequence is 15 residues long. CDR3 amino acids: CASSRAVDSGNTIYF. In DNA form, the CDR3 reads TGTGCCAGCAGCCGAGCAGTGGACTCTGGAAACACCATATATTTT.

This clonotype has a count of ten or more. The CDR3 here is CASSLGDRASPLHF. CDR3 nucleotides: TGTGCCAGCAGTTTAGGAGACAGGGCCTCACCCCTCCACTTT. V is TRBV27 and J is TRBJ1-6; 7 nucleotides agree with TRBD1. The CDR3 sequence is 14 residues long. The ends lost 2 bases at V and 10 bases at J; junction bases unmatched: 5. Germline lookup yields CDR1 MNHEY and CDR2 SMNVEV (reference sequence).

This clonotype showed up many times. J is TRBJ2-1 and V is TRBV9, with a possible D match to TRBD1 (6 bases). Trimming cost V 4 bases and J 4 bases, with 12 bases left between them. The CDR3 extends over 14 amino acids. Germline values: CDR1 SGDLS, CDR2 YYNGEE. The CDR3 protein is CASSPQGPYNEQFF. CDR3 nucleotides: TGTGCCAGCAGCCCTCAGGGGCCGTACAATGAGCAGTTCTTC.

In its sample, this clonotype was seen many times. This chain connects TRBV7-2 to TRBJ2-2, with D possibly TRBD1 on 6 matching bases. The CDR3 sequence is 15 residues long. Deletions cut 4 bases from V and 3 bases from J, with 12 bases between. CDR1 is SGHTA, CDR2 FQGNSA, per germline. The CDR3 DNA sequence: TGTGCCAGCAGCTCTAGCAGGGGCGACACCGGGGAGCTGTTTTTT. This gives the protein CASSSSRGDTGELFF.

This clonotype has a count of ten or more. The chain joins TRBV5-1 to TRBJ1-1; 9 bases align to TRBD1. The CDR3 totals 14 residues. Germline CDR1 and CDR2: SGHRS and YFSETQ. V gave up 3 bases and J gave up 3 bases; unmatched junction bases: 3. As DNA, the CDR3 is TGCGCCAGCAGCTACAGGGGGCCGGACACTGAAGCTTTCTTT. Its translation is CASSYRGPDTEAFF.

This clonotype showed up many times. The chain uses TRBV24-1 and TRBJ2-3; 8 nucleotides match TRBD1. CDR3 length: 17 residues. V lost 4 bases, J lost 0 bases, and 8 bases stayed unmatched. From germline, CDR1 is KGHDR and CDR2 SFDVKD. CDR3: CATSEIRGQGSTDTQYF. CDR3 DNA: TGTGCCACCAGTGAAATCAGGGGGCAGGGGAGCACAGATACGCAGTATTTT.

This clonotype has a count of ten or more. The chain joins TRBV6-1 to TRBJ2-2; maybe TRBD1 (6 bases). V lost 10 bases and J lost 5, with 20 bases in between. Germline-derived CDR1 and CDR2 are MNHNS and SASEGT. CDR3 length equals 15 residues. In nucleotides, the CDR3 is TGTGCCACCATAATCGACAGGACGGTAACCGGGGAGCTGTTTTTT. Translating it yields CATIIDRTVTGELFF.

This clonotype was seen at least ten times. The J gene is TRBJ2-3, the V gene TRBV5-1, with TRBD1 matching over 9 bases. Trimming took 4 bases from V and 5 from J; bases not matched to a gene: 8. Germline V gene data show CDR1 as SGHRS and CDR2 as YFSETQ. The CDR3 spans 15 residues. CDR3 protein: CASSLRTGARDTQYF. For the CDR3, the DNA is TGCGCCAGCAGCCTGAGGACAGGGGCCCGAGATACGCAGTATTTT.

Ten or more counts support this clonotype. As DNA, the CDR3 is TGTGCCATGTCCCAGCCAACCTCCTACGAGCAGTACTTC. This gives the protein CAMSQPTSYEQYF. The V gene is TRBV6-5, the J gene TRBJ2-7; D not resolved. Deletions cut 10 bases from V and 0 bases from J, with 13 bases between. Germline assignment: CDR1 MNHEY and CDR2 SVGAGI. The CDR3 is 13 amino acids.

Concerning this clonotype itself: One junction end disagrees with the germline gene, perhaps due to a read error. The chain recombines TRBV5-1 with TRBJ1-1, with D perhaps matching TRBD1 (5 bases). CDR1 is SGHRS and CDR2 is YFSETQ in the germline V gene. This CDR3 spans 14 amino acids. CDR3 nucleotides: TGCACCAGCAGCGTCCATGGGGGGAACACTGAAGCTTTCTTT. It translates to CTSSVHGGNTEAFF.

This clonotype was seen ten or more times. This chain connects TRBV3-1 to TRBJ2-3, with TRBD1 matching over 7 bases. V was pared by 1 base and J by 6 bases, with 4 bases of the junction left unmatched. Germline lookup yields CDR1 LGHDT and CDR2 YNNKEL (reference sequence). The CDR3 runs 14 residues. CDR3 protein: CASSQVGGVDTQYF. The CDR3 region has the DNA TGTGCCAGCAGCCAAGTAGGGGGCGTGGATACGCAGTATTTT.

Ten or more counts support this clonotype. The chain employs TRBV20-1 and TRBJ2-3, with TRBD2 matching 11 bases. V shed 5 bases, J shed 5 bases, and the junction held 9 bases outside the gene matches. Per germline, CDR1 DFQATT and CDR2 SNEGSKA (reference sequence). The CDR3 runs 15 residues. The CDR3 region has the DNA TGCAGTGCTCGGAGACTAGCGGGGACCCTAGATACGCAGTATTTT. This gives the protein CSARRLAGTLDTQYF.